These 18 T cell receptor beta chains originate from one sample sequenced in a study of response to subunit inactivated influenza vaccine. TCRdb reanalysed the RT-PCR reads using MiXCR and keeps one entry per CDR3 protein. The sample gives more than 700,000 distinct CDR3 sequences, around 20% of which show up once; 10% is in the top ten. The source material was PBMCs from blood, sampled approximately 5 days after vaccination. The receptors stem from a man aged 50-59 years who received an inactivated influenza vaccine.

This clonotype was counted a few times. The chain recombines TRBV4-3 with TRBJ2-5, with TRBD1 identical over 8 bases. The CDR3 sequence is 15 residues long. J lost 4 bases, V lost 2 bases, and 6 bases had no gene match. The germline V gene has CDR1 LGHNA and CDR2 YSLEER. Written as DNA, the CDR3 is TGCGCCAGCAGCCAACAAGGACAGGGTGGAGAGACCCAGTACTTC. The encoded protein is CASSQQGQGGETQYF.

This clonotype was seen only a few times. The chain recombines TRBV20-1 with TRBJ1-5; D remains unclear. CDR1 is DFQATT, CDR2 SNEGSKA, per germline (reference sequence). The CDR3 sequence is 16 residues long. V was clipped by 0 bases and J by 3 bases, with 15 bases between them. CDR3 sequence: CSARDGREGINQPQHF. The CDR3 DNA reads as TGCAGTGCTAGAGATGGGAGGGAGGGAATCAATCAGCCCCAGCATTTT.

This clonotype was recorded at least ten times. J is TRBJ1-2 and V is TRBV6-2 or TRBV6-3, with 8 bases aligning to TRBD1. The ends lost 3 bases at V and 5 bases at J; junction bases unmatched: 11. The V gene's germline CDR1 is MNHEY and CDR2 SVGEGT. The CDR3 is 16 residues long. The CDR3 DNA reads TGTGCCAGCAGTTATCTCTCCCGGGACAGGCAATATGGCTACACCTTC. Its protein is CASSYLSRDRQYGYTF.

This clonotype was seen only a few times. The V gene is TRBV7-9, the J gene TRBJ1-2; the D is unclear. This CDR3 comprises 17 residues. V dropped 3 bases and J dropped 2 bases, with 19 bases sitting between them. Germline V gene sequence: CDR1 SEHNR, CDR2 FQNEAQ (reference sequence). The CDR3 bases are TGTGCCAGCAGCTTTACCTTAACATCCACCTACAACTATGGCTACACCTTC. It translates to CASSFTLTSTYNYGYTF.

The CDR3 region is CARRGQGVTDEQFF. In DNA, the CDR3 is TGTGCCAGGAGGGGGCAGGGAGTTACCGATGAGCAGTTCTTC. J is TRBJ2-1 and V is TRBV25-1; 7 positions match TRBD1. This CDR3 spans 14 amino acids. The V gene's germline CDR1 is MGHDK and CDR2 SYGVNS. Losses at the gene ends were 9 bases for V and 8 bases for J; bases not matched to a gene: 13. The variable domain in full, with the rest retrieved from reference TRBV25-1 and TRBJ2-1, is EADIYQTPRYLVIGTGKKITLECSQTMGHDKMYWYQQDPGMELHLIHYSYGVNSTEKGDLSSESTVSRIRTEHFPLTLESARPSHTSQYLCARRGQGVTDEQFFGPGTRLTVL.

The chain uses TRBV10-3 and TRBJ2-7; D not certain. CDR1 is ENHRY and CDR2 is SYGVKD in the germline V gene. The V end was cut by 2 bases, the J end by 5 bases, with 10 bases between. The CDR3 loop spans 13 amino acids. This CDR3 is CAISEQLMHEQYF. CDR3 coding DNA: TGTGCCATCAGTGAGCAACTGATGCACGAGCAGTACTTC.

The rearrangement joins TRBV7-8 to TRBJ2-2; 8 bases map to TRBD2. The V gene's germline CDR1 is SGHVS and CDR2 FQNEAQ. V shed 1 base, J shed 2 bases, and the junction held 6 bases outside the gene matches. The CDR3 has 17 residues. The CDR3 loop reads CASSLGWTSPNTGELFF. CDR3 in DNA: TGTGCCAGCAGCTTAGGGTGGACTAGCCCCAACACCGGGGAGCTGTTTTTT.

This chain joins TRBV30 and TRBJ2-3; D not certain. The V gene's germline CDR1 is GTSNPN and CDR2 SVGIG (reference sequence). The CDR3 runs 11 residues. V was trimmed by 0 bases and J by 5 bases, leaving 3 bases between them. CDR3 region: CAWSVQDTQYF. In nucleotides, the CDR3 is TGTGCCTGGAGTGTACAAGATACGCAGTATTTT.

This clonotype was counted a few times. This sequence joins TRBV5-1 and TRBJ2-7; perhaps TRBD1 as D (6 bases). The CDR3 has 16 residues. V shed 0 bases and J shed 7 bases, with 20 bases lying between them. CDR1 and CDR2 (germline): SGHRS, YFSETQ. CDR3 residues: CASSLAPRGLKGEQYF. The CDR3 region has the DNA TGCGCCAGCAGCTTGGCCCCCAGGGGCCTAAAGGGAGAGCAGTACTTC.

The V gene is TRBV5-1, the J gene TRBJ1-2, with TRBD1 matching 7 bases. CDR1 and CDR2 from the germline V gene are SGHRS and YFSETQ. The CDR3 totals 17 residues. Trimming at V came to 0 bases and at J to 0 bases, leaving 8 bases not matched to a gene. As DNA, the CDR3 is TGCGCCAGCAGCTTGGGATACCGGGACAGTCCTAACTATGGCTACACCTTC. This encodes CASSLGYRDSPNYGYTF.

J is TRBJ2-3 and V is TRBV7-2; either TRBD1 or TRBD2 may fit D (5 bases each). Germline loops: CDR1 SGHTA, CDR2 FQGNSA. The CDR3 is made up of 13 amino acids. Trimming left V 8 bases short and J 4 bases short, with 13 bases between. The CDR3 coding sequence is TGTGCCAGCGGGGCAGGGCGGGCAGATACGCAGTATTTT. Translating gives CASGAGRADTQYF.

This clonotype was seen repeatedly, ten times or more. The rearrangement uses TRBV20-1 and TRBJ2-3; D may be TRBD1 or TRBD2 (5 bases each). V lost 0 bases to trimming and J lost 1 base, with 11 bases between them. Germline CDR1 and CDR2: DFQATT and SNEGSKA (reference sequence). The CDR3 covers 15 residues. CDR3 sequence (DNA): TGCAGTGCTAGAGATTGGGGGAGCGGCACAGATACGCAGTATTTT. As protein: CSARDWGSGTDTQYF.

This clonotype was seen more than once but under ten times. The V and J genes are TRBV6-4 and TRBJ2-1, with a tentative D call TRBD2 (6 bases). This CDR3 comprises 14 residues. CDR1 MRHNA and CDR2 SNTAGT come from the germline V gene. Trimming removed 4 bases from V and 6 bases from J, with 13 bases in between. CDR3 sequence (DNA): TGTGCCAGCAGTGTGGAGGGGATAGGCAATGAGCAGTTCTTC. It encodes CASSVEGIGNEQFF.

This clonotype was picked up a small number of times. The chain has TRBV11-2 and TRBJ2-3, with a weak D call TRBD2 (5 bases). Looked up from germline, CDR1 is SGHAT and CDR2 is FQNNGV. V lost 7 bases and J 0 bases, leaving 23 bases between the germline ends. This CDR3 is 18 amino acids long. CDR3 nucleotide sequence: TGTGCCAGCACCCCAACGTGGGCGGGCGATCCTAGCACAGATACGCAGTATTTT. It codes for CASTPTWAGDPSTDTQYF.

This sequence joins TRBV20-1 and TRBJ2-7; perhaps TRBD1 as D (6 bases). CDR1 and CDR2 (germline): DFQATT, SNEGSKA (reference sequence). Trimming removed 6 bases from V and 6 bases from J, with 12 bases in between. The CDR3 spans 11 residues. CDR3 sequence (DNA): TGCAGTGCCAACAGGGTCGGCGAGCAGTACTTC. Translation: CSANRVGEQYF.

The V and J genes are TRBV5-6 and TRBJ2-7, with TRBD2 matching 8 bases. The CDR3 length is 13 residues. Germline values: CDR1 SGHDT, CDR2 YYEEEE. The V and J ends lost 4 bases and 4 bases, in that order; junction bases with no gene match: 4. This CDR3 is CASSNRGGYEQYF. DNA of the CDR3: TGTGCCAGCAGCAACCGGGGGGGTTACGAGCAGTACTTC.

This clonotype appeared a single time. The V and J genes are TRBV24-1 and TRBJ2-5, with 13 bases lining up with TRBD2. The J call may be mistaken, given a closer DNA end match to TRBJ2-1. CDR1 is KGHDR, CDR2 SFDVKD, per germline. This CDR3 spans 16 amino acids. The CDR3 DNA reads TGTGCCACCAGTGAAACTAGCGGGGGGGCCGCAGAGACCCAGTTCTTC. Residues: CATSETSGGAAETQFF.

In DNA, the CDR3 is TGTGCCAGCAGTTTAAATGGCGGGAGGCAGGCCGGGGAGCTGTTTTTT. This gives the protein CASSLNGGRQAGELFF. The chain employs TRBV28 and TRBJ2-2, with 8 nucleotides matching TRBD2. V gave up 2 bases and J gave up 6 bases; unmatched junction bases: 8. Germline V gene lookup returns CDR1 MDHEN and CDR2 SYDVKM. The CDR3 is 16 amino acids.